These 2 T cell receptor beta chains originate from one sample sequenced in a study of CXCR3-negative and CXCR3-positive naive CD8 T cells. cDNA libraries for TRB were generated by 5' RACE incorporating UMI labels. After re-calling the 5' RACE reads, TCRdb lists one entry per CDR3 protein, DNA absent. Listed are tens of thousands of distinct CDR3 sequences; around 5% falls within the top ten. Antigen specificity for these receptors is unknown. Study outcomes and limitations: Against CXCR3-negative naive cells, CXCR3-positive naive cells showed more hydrophobic TRB CDR3s.

Sequencing was carried out using naive CXCR3+ CD8+ T cells from blood. The subset is: CD45RO-CCR7+CD27+CD95- naive CD8+ T cells expressing CXCR3 (TNR3+). These receptors originate from a human donor in good health. Some clones in this sample may be carry-over from other donors' samples.

The chain joins TRBV20-1 to TRBJ1-5; TCRdb picks TRBD1, but there is no DNA to check that call. Germline V gene sequence: CDR1 DFQATT, CDR2 SNEGSKA (reference sequence). The CDR3 sequence is 13 residues long. The CDR3 region is CSARVPDGQPQHF.

The chain couples TRBV7-3 to TRBJ1-3; TCRdb calls TRBD1, which cannot be checked without DNA. CDR3 size: 13 residues. Germline lookup yields CDR1 SGHTA and CDR2 FQGTGA. CDR3 loop: CASSSDSGNTIYF.